The 18 T cell receptor beta chains given below trace back to one sample, sequenced in a study of spatial heterogeneity in lung cancer. Time point denoted: blood at routine non-recurrence follow-up after resection. One entry per CDR3 protein results from TCRdb running MiXCR on the 5' RACE reads. The table records more than 1,000 distinct CDR3 sequences, 20% to 30% of them present only once. The sample in question was PBMCs, obtained at follow-up. Every receptor here comes from a male donor with early-stage non-small cell lung cancer.

Many counts were recorded for this clonotype. The chain is built from TRBV30 and TRBJ2-3; D is undetermined. Trimming stripped 0 bases from V and 6 bases from J, with 7 bases between. The CDR3 consists of 12 residues. CDR1 and CDR2 from the germline V gene are GTSNPN and SVGIG (reference sequence). The CDR3: CAWSVLRDTQYF. CDR3 coding DNA: TGTGCCTGGAGTGTTTTGCGGGATACGCAGTATTTT.

This clonotype is labeled large (0.1 to 1%). The V gene is TRBV19, the J gene TRBJ2-3; 8 bases line up with TRBD2. The V segment lost 6 bases and the J segment 2 bases; nucleotides outside the gene matches: 16. Germline CDR1 reads LNHDA; CDR2 reads SQIVND (reference sequence). This CDR3 is built from 18 residues. The CDR3 DNA reads as TGTGCCAGTAGCATCGGACTAGCCTTCACGCGGACCACAGATACGCAGTATTTT. Translated, it gives CASSIGLAFTRTTDTQYF.

The chain employs TRBV6-2 or TRBV6-3 and TRBJ2-2; TRBD2 matches 8 bases. Germline CDR1 and CDR2: MNHEY and SVGEGT. The CDR3 runs to 15 residues. Trimming at V came to 4 bases and at J to 4 bases, leaving 5 bases not matched to a gene. For the CDR3, the DNA is TGTGCCAGCAGTTCCAGCGGGAGTGTCACCGGGGAGCTGTTTTTT. Residues: CASSSSGSVTGELFF.

The chain combines TRBV4-1 with TRBJ2-7, with TRBD1 identical over 9 bases. Per germline, CDR1 MGHRA and CDR2 YSYEKL. The V segment lost 0 bases and the J segment 4 bases; nucleotides outside the gene matches: 7. This CDR3 is 16 amino acids long. The CDR3 spells CASSQDPTGGNYEQYF. The CDR3 DNA follows: TGCGCCAGCAGCCAAGATCCTACAGGGGGCAATTACGAGCAGTACTTC.

This clonotype qualifies as large. The rearrangement joins TRBV5-1 to TRBJ1-5; unclear D gene. Trimming took off 2 bases at V and 2 bases at J, with 8 bases between the two ends. This CDR3 has 14 residues. CDR1 is SGHRS and CDR2 is YFSETQ in the germline V gene. CDR3 in DNA: TGCGCCAGCAGCTTAGGTTCGGGCAATCAGCCCCAGCATTTT. It codes for CASSLGSGNQPQHF. Using reference TRBV5-1 and TRBJ1-5 for the parts outside the CDR3, the full variable domain is KAGVTQTPRYLIKTRGQQVTLSCSPISGHRSVSWYQQTPGQGLQFLFEYFSETQRNKGNFPGRFSGRQFSNSRSEMNVSTLELGDSALYLCASSLGSGNQPQHFGDGTRLSIL.

In this sample, this clonotype turned up a few times. At one boundary the junction diverges from the germline segment, which might be a read error. The chain joins TRBV29-1 to TRBJ2-1; no firm D call. Per germline, CDR1 SQVTM and CDR2 ANQGSEA. CDR3 length equals 10 residues. The CDR3 is CSGVYTEQFF. DNA of the CDR3: TGCAGCGGAGTGTACACTGAGCAGTTCTTC.

This clonotype ranks as large. This sequence joins TRBV19 and TRBJ1-2, with 7 bases lining up with TRBD1. The germline V gene has CDR1 LNHDA and CDR2 SQIVND (reference sequence). The length of the CDR3 is 13 residues. Trimming took 4 bases from V and 4 from J; bases not matched to a gene: 3. CDR3 nucleotides: TGTGCCAGTAGTAGACAGGGCCCCTATGGCTACACCTTC. It codes for CASSRQGPYGYTF. The complete variable domain, with remaining parts taken from reference TRBV19 and TRBJ1-2, reads DGGITQSPKYLFRKEGQNVTLSCEQNLNHDAMYWYRQDPGQGLRLIYYSQIVNDFQKGDIAEGYSVSREKKESFPLTVTSAQKNPTAFYLCASSRQGPYGYTFGSGTRLTVV.

The rearrangement joins TRBV28 to TRBJ1-2, with D possibly matching TRBD1 (5 bases). This CDR3 is 14 amino acids long. Germline V gene data show CDR1 as MDHEN and CDR2 as SYDVKM. With 5 bases removed from V and 6 bases from J, the gap between germline ends came to 16 bases. In DNA form, the CDR3 reads TGTGCCAGCAGTCCCGGGGACGGAATCAATGGCTACACCTTC. It encodes CASSPGDGINGYTF.

In this sample, this clonotype is medium-sized. The chain has TRBV7-6 and TRBJ1-5; TRBD1 is a possible D gene (6 bases). Trimming stripped 0 bases from V and 4 bases from J, with 13 bases between. The germline CDR1 and CDR2 sequences are SGHVS and FNYEAQ. There are 16 residues in the CDR3. As DNA, the CDR3 is TGTGCCAGCAGCTTAGCTCCTGGGGGGGCGAATCAGCCCCAGCATTTT. The encoded protein is CASSLAPGGANQPQHF.

DNA for the CDR3: TGTGCCAGCAGCCCAGGGCAGGGAGGGCTTTTCACAGATACGCAGTATTTT. Amino acid sequence: CASSPGQGGLFTDTQYF. The chain couples TRBV11-3 to TRBJ2-3; 7 nucleotides align to TRBD2. J was trimmed by 2 bases and V by 5 bases; bases with no gene match: 13. The CDR3 length is 17 residues. Germline assignment: CDR1 SGHNT and CDR2 YENEEA.

This chain connects TRBV24-1 to TRBJ2-3; D remains unclear. CDR3 length: 14 residues. With 0 bases removed from V and 8 bases from J, the gap between germline ends came to 11 bases. The germline V gene has CDR1 KGHDR and CDR2 SFDVKD. The CDR3 sequence is CATSDLIAGFTQYF. CDR3 in DNA: TGTGCCACCAGTGATTTGATCGCAGGATTTACGCAGTATTTT.

By sample fraction, this clonotype is large (0.1 to 1%). The rearrangement links TRBV27 to TRBJ2-7, with TRBD1 matching 8 bases. The CDR3 extends over 16 amino acids. CDR1 is MNHEY and CDR2 is SMNVEV in the germline V gene (reference sequence). The V gene end was trimmed by 7 bases and the J gene end by 11 bases; junction bases not matched to a gene: 22. CDR3 region: CASKIGAGGFVTTEYF. As DNA, the CDR3 is TGTGCCAGCAAAATTGGGGCAGGGGGCTTCGTAACAACCGAGTACTTC.

The V gene is TRBV14, the J gene TRBJ2-3, with no clear D. Trimming removed 4 bases from V and 2 bases from J, with 7 bases in between. CDR1 and CDR2 from the germline V gene are SGHDN and FVKESK. This CDR3 has 13 residues. CDR3 in DNA: TGTGCCAGCAGCCGACGCGCCACAGATACGCAGTATTTT. The encoded protein is CASSRRATDTQYF.

The chain recombines TRBV7-9 with TRBJ1-4; tentative D call: TRBD1 (5 bases). CDR3 size: 14 residues. With 5 bases removed from V and 1 base from J, the gap between germline ends came to 8 bases. Germline values: CDR1 SEHNR, CDR2 FQNEAQ (reference sequence). CDR3 amino acids: CASSPTVTNEKLFF. CDR3 nucleotides: TGTGCCAGCAGCCCGACAGTAACTAATGAAAAACTGTTTTTT.

This clonotype qualifies as large. The chain has TRBV20-1 and TRBJ2-7; D not certain. This CDR3 contains 12 residues. Trimming removed 4 bases from V and 7 bases from J, with 14 bases in between. In germline, CDR1 is DFQATT, CDR2 SNEGSKA (reference sequence). As DNA, the CDR3 is TGCAGTGCTAAACCGCGACGATGGGAGCAGTACTTC. Translation: CSAKPRRWEQYF.

At least ten counts were recorded for this clonotype. The rearrangement joins TRBV19 to TRBJ2-1, with 10 bases matching TRBD2. Germline V lookup: CDR1 LNHDA, CDR2 SQIVND (reference sequence). Trimming took 2 bases from V and 7 from J; bases not matched to a gene: 8. CDR3 length: 16 amino acids. The CDR3 DNA reads as TGTGCCAGTAGTATAAGAGCGGGAGGGGGGTTGAATGAGCAGTTCTTC. Its translation: CASSIRAGGGLNEQFF.

By share of the sample, this clonotype is large. The genes are TRBV4-2 and TRBJ2-1, with a tentative D call TRBD2 (6 bases). Looked up from germline, CDR1 is LGHNA and CDR2 is YNFKEQ. The V end lost 4 bases, the J end lost 6 bases, and 13 bases lay between the germline ends. The CDR3 is made up of 14 amino acids. The CDR3 loop is CASSRAAEGNEQFF. CDR3 bases: TGTGCCAGCAGCCGGGCCGCGGAGGGCAATGAGCAGTTCTTC.

The chain joins TRBV20-1 to TRBJ1-1, with D possibly being TRBD1 (5 bases). With 6 bases removed from V and 1 base from J, the gap between germline ends came to 15 bases. The CDR3 runs to 14 residues. Germline loops: CDR1 DFQATT, CDR2 SNEGSKA (reference sequence). CDR3 sequence: CSARRDPQNTEAFF. The CDR3 DNA sequence: TGCAGTGCCCGCCGGGACCCCCAGAACACTGAAGCTTTCTTT.